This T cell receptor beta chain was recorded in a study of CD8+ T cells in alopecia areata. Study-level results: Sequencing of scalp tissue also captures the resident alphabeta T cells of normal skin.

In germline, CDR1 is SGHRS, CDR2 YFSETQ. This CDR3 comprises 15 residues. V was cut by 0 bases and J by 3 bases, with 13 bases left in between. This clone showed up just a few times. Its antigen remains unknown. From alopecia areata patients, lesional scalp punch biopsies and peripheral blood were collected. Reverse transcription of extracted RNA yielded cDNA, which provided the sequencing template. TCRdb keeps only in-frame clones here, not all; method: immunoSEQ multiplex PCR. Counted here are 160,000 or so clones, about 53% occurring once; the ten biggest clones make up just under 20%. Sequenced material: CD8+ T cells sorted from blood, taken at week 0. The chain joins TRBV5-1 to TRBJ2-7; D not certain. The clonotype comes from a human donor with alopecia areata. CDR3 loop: CASSLVAAGNYEQYF. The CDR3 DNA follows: TGCGCCAGCAGCTTGGTGGCCGCAGGAAACTACGAGCAGTACTTC.